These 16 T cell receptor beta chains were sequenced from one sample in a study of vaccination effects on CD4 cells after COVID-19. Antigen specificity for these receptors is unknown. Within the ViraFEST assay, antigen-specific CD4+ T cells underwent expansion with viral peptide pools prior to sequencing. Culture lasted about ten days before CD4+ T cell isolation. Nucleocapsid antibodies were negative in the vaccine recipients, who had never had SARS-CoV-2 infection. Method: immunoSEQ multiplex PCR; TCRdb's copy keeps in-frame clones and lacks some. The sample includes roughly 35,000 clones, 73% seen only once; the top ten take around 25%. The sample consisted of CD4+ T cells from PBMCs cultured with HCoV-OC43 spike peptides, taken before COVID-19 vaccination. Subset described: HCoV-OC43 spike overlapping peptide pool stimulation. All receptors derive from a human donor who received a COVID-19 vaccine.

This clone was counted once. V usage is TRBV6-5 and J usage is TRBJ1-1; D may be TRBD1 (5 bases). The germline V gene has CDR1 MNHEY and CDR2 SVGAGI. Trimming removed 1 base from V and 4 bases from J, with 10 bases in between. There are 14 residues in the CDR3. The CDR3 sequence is CASSYWGGGTEAFF. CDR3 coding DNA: TGTGCCAGCAGTTACTGGGGGGGTGGCACTGAAGCTTTCTTT.

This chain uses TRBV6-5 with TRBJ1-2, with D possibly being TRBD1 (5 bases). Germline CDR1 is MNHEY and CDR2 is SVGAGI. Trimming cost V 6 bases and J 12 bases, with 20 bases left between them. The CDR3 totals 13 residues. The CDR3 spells CASRQTGDRVNTF. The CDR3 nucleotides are TGTGCCAGCAGACAAACGGGGGATAGGGTCAACACCTTC.

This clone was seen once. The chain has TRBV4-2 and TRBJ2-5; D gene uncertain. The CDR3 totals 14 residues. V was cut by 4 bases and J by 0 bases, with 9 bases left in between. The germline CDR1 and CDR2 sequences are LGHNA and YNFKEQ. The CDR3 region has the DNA TGTGCCAGCAGCCCGTCTGGCTACCAAGAGACCCAGTACTTC. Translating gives CASSPSGYQETQYF.

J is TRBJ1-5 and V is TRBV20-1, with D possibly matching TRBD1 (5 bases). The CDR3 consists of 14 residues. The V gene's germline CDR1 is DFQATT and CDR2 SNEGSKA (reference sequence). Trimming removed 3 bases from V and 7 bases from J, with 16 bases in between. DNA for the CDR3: TGCAGTGCTAGTAAGGGGCAGAGGAGGCAGCCCCAGCATTTT. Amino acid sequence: CSASKGQRRQPQHF.

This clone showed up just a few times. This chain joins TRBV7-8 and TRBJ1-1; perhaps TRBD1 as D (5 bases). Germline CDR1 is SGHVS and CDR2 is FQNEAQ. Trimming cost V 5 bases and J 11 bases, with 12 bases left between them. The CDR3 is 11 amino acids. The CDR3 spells CASSPRQLAFF. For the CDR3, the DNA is TGTGCCAGCAGCCCCCGACAGCTGGCTTTCTTT. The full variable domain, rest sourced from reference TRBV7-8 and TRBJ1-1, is GAGVSQSPRYKVAKRGQDVALRCDPISGHVSLFWYQQALGQGPEFLTYFQNEAQLDKSGLPSDRFFAERPEGSVSTLKIQRTQQEDSAVYLCASSPRQLAFFGQGTRLTVV.

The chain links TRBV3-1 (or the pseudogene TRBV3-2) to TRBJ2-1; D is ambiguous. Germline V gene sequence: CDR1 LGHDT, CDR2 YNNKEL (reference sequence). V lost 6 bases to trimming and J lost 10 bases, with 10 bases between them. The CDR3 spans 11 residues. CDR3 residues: CASRSQREQFF. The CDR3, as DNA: TGTGCCAGCAGATCTCAACGGGAGCAGTTCTTC.

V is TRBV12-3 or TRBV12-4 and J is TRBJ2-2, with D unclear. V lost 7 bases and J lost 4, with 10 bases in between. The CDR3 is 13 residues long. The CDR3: CASMSLSTGELFF. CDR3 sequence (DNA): TGTGCCAGCATGAGCCTAAGCACCGGGGAGCTGTTTTTT.

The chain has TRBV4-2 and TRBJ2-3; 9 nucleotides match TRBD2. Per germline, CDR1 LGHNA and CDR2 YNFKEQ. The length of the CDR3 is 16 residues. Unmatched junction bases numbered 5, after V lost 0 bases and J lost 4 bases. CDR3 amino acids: CASSQDRASGADTQYF. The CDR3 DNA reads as TGTGCCAGCAGCCAAGATCGGGCTAGCGGGGCAGATACGCAGTATTTT.

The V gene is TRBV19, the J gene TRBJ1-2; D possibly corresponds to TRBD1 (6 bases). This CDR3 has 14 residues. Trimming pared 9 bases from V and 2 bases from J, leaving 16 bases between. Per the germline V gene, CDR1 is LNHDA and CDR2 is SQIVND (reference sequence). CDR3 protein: CASRRSGGNYGYTF. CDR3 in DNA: TGTGCCAGCCGGAGGTCTGGGGGCAACTATGGCTACACCTTC.

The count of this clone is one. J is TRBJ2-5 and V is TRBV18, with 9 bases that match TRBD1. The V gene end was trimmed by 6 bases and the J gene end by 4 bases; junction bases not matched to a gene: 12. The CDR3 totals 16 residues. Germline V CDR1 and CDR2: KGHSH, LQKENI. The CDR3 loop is CASSPSHRGLGETQYF. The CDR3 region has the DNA TGTGCCAGCTCTCCAAGCCACAGGGGGCTGGGAGAGACCCAGTACTTC.

The CDR3 reads CASSSSGVGWAGELFF. CDR3 DNA sequence: TGTGCCAGCAGCAGCTCAGGGGTTGGTTGGGCCGGGGAGCTGTTTTTT. The chain recombines TRBV5-5 with TRBJ2-2; D might be TRBD1 (6 bases). The CDR3 sequence is 16 residues long. CDR1 and CDR2 (germline): SGHKS, YYEKEE (reference sequence). Trimming removed 4 bases from V and 6 bases from J, with 19 bases in between.

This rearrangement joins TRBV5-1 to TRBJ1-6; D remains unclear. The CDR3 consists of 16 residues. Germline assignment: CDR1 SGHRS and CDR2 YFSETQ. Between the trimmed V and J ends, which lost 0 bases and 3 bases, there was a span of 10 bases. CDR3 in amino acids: CASSLAPRDYNSPLHF. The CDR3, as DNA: TGCGCCAGCAGCTTGGCCCCTCGGGACTATAATTCACCCCTCCACTTT.

CDR3 in DNA: TGTGCCAGCGCGCGGGGGGTGGGAGGAAACACCATATATTTT. Protein product: CASARGVGGNTIYF. The chain carries TRBV6-5 and TRBJ1-3, with D possibly being TRBD1 (5 bases). The CDR3 contains 14 residues. Germline CDR1 reads MNHEY; CDR2 reads SVGAGI. Trimming stripped 8 bases from V and 4 bases from J, with 15 bases between.

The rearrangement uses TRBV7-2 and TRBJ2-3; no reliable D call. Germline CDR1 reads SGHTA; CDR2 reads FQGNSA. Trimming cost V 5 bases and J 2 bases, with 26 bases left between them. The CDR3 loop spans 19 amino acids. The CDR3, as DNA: TGTGCCAGCAGCCGGATATCTGGGTACAGTCGAACTACCACAGATACGCAGTATTTT. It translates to CASSRISGYSRTTTDTQYF.

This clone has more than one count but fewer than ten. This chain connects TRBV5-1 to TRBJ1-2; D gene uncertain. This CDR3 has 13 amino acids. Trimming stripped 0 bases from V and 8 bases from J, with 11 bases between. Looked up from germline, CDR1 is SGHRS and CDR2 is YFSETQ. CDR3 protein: CASSLEVARGYTF. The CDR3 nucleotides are TGCGCCAGCAGCTTGGAAGTGGCCCGGGGCTACACCTTC.

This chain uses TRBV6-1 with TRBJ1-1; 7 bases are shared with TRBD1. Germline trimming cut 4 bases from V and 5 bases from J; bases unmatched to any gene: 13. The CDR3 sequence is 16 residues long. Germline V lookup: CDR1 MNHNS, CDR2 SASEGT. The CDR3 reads CASSAQGRERGTEAFF. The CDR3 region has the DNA TGTGCCAGCAGTGCACAGGGGCGGGAACGAGGGACTGAAGCTTTCTTT.